What follows is one T cell receptor (beta chain) and its context. V gave up 5 bases and J gave up 2 bases; unmatched junction bases: 7. There are 16 residues in the CDR3. Per germline, CDR1 LNHDA and CDR2 SQIVND (reference sequence). This entry comes from a study of shared clonotypes between healthy human individuals. Background on the study: CD4 naive cells filled three plates per donor, CD4 memory three, CD8 naive two and CD8 memory one.

Libraries were prepared by immunoSEQ multiplex PCR; TCRdb keeps only in-frame clonotypes and omits some of them. The sample has 650,000 to 750,000 clones, around 72% seen once. The chain is built from TRBV19 and TRBJ2-3; TRBD2 agrees at 10 bases. Sequenced material: memory CD4+ T cells sorted from blood. This sample's subset: CD45RA-negative fraction. The TCR originated in a woman in her thirties in good health. DNA of the CDR3: TGTGCCAGTAGTCCCCTCGGGACTAGCGACACAGATACGCAGTATTTT. It yields the protein CASSPLGTSDTDTQYF. The whole variable domain, filled in from reference TRBV19 and TRBJ2-3, reads DGGITQSPKYLFRKEGQNVTLSCEQNLNHDAMYWYRQDPGQGLRLIYYSQIVNDFQKGDIAEGYSVSREKKESFPLTVTSAQKNPTAFYLCASSPLGTSDTDTQYFGPGTRLTVL.